What follows are 19 T cell receptor beta chains derived from one specimen sequenced in a study of T cells in Graves' hyperthyroidism and ophthalmopathy. Researchers amplified the TCR beta CDR3 regions from RNA transcripts. Carried out on the TCR CDR3, a first-round RT-PCR used the HTBI primer set. One entry per CDR3 protein results from TCRdb running MiXCR on the multiplex PCR reads. The sample comprises 410,000 or so distinct CDR3 sequences, roughly 14% of which are singletons, and 13% rests with the top ten. Sequencing input: blood. The receptors stem from a man in his late teens or twenties with Graves' ophthalmopathy.

There are many counts of this clonotype. The chain has TRBV7-9 and TRBJ2-5; TRBD2 agrees at 7 bases. Germline loops: CDR1 SEHNR, CDR2 FQNEAQ (reference sequence). The CDR3 spans 16 residues. The V segment lost 1 base and the J segment 3 bases; nucleotides outside the gene matches: 8. The CDR3 region is CASSLGQAGIKETQYF. CDR3 nucleotide sequence: TGTGCCAGCAGCTTAGGCCAAGCGGGAATTAAAGAGACCCAGTACTTC.

The chain couples TRBV11-2 to TRBJ2-2; unclear D gene. With 5 bases removed from V and 4 bases from J, the gap between germline ends came to 11 bases. Germline values: CDR1 SGHAT, CDR2 FQNNGV. This CDR3 has 14 amino acids. DNA for the CDR3: TGTGCCAGCAGCGCAGAAGGAGTCACCGGGGAGCTGTTTTTT. Its translation: CASSAEGVTGELFF.

The table lists this clonotype with many counts. This chain connects TRBV5-1 to TRBJ2-2, with TRBD1 matching 7 bases. V gave up 7 bases and J gave up 7 bases; unmatched junction bases: 7. This CDR3 has 13 residues. Germline V lookup: CDR1 SGHRS, CDR2 YFSETQ. The CDR3 region has the DNA TGCGCCAGCGGATCCACAGGGGTCGGGGAGCTGTTTTTT. This translates into CASGSTGVGELFF.

This chain joins TRBV24-1 and TRBJ2-2, with D possibly called TRBD1 or TRBD2 (5 bases each). Germline assignment: CDR1 KGHDR and CDR2 SFDVKD. CDR3 length equals 17 residues. Trimming took off 3 bases at V and 1 base at J, with 14 bases between the two ends. CDR3 in DNA: TGTGCCACCAGTGATACCCGGGACGGATTGAACACCGGGGAGCTGTTTTTT. It encodes CATSDTRDGLNTGELFF.

Many counts were recorded for this clonotype. This chain links TRBV12-3 or TRBV12-4 with TRBJ2-2; 7 bases match TRBD2. The trim removed 6 bases at V and 6 bases at J, leaving 4 bases unmatched. The CDR3 has 13 residues. CDR3 sequence (DNA): TGTGCCAGCAGCTGGAGCGGGGCCGGGGAGCTGTTTTTT. Translating gives CASSWSGAGELFF.

This clonotype was picked up many times. The genes are TRBV13 and TRBJ2-5, with a possible D match to TRBD2 (7 bases). This CDR3 is 18 amino acids long. The germline V gene encodes CDR1 PRHDT and CDR2 FYEKMQ (reference sequence). The V and J ends lost 5 bases and 5 bases respectively, with 27 bases between them. For the CDR3, the DNA is TGTGCCAGCAGCCAGTCCCGGGGTATCGGGGGGCCTCGGGAGACCCAGTACTTC. Its translation: CASSQSRGIGGPRETQYF.

The count of this clonotype is one. The conserved phenylalanine or tryptophan normally closing the CDR3 is absent here, so this likely arose from a read error. The J gene is TRBJ2-2, the V gene TRBV5-1; D gene unclear. Germline V gives CDR1 SGHRS, CDR2 YFSETQ. V was clipped by 1 base and J by 5 bases, with 6 bases between them. This CDR3 region has 13 residues. The CDR3 is CASSLFQTGELFL. Written as DNA, the CDR3 is TGCGCCAGCAGCTTGTTTCAAACCGGGGAGCTGTTTCTT.

A remark on this clonotype: Since a much larger clone is just one base distant, this may be a read error. The rearrangement links TRBV6-2 or TRBV6-3 to TRBJ2-7; 7 bases match TRBD2. The CDR3 runs to 15 residues. CDR1 MNHEY and CDR2 SVGEGT come from the germline V gene. CDR3 nucleotide sequence: TGTGCCAGCAGTTACTCGGGGAGGGGTCCCTACGAGCAGAACTTC. Its translation is CASSYSGRGPYEQNF.

This clonotype was observed a few times. V gene TRBV29-1 combines with J gene TRBJ1-2; no reliable D call. With 0 bases removed from V and 5 bases from J, the gap between germline ends came to 7 bases. Germline V gene data show CDR1 as SQVTM and CDR2 as ANQGSEA. CDR3 length equals 12 residues. In DNA, the CDR3 is TGCAGCGTTGAAGAAGGGTTATATGGCTACACCTTC. This codes for CSVEEGLYGYTF.

This clonotype has at least ten counts. The rearrangement joins TRBV7-2 to TRBJ2-3; no definite D call. Trimming stripped 5 bases from V and 3 bases from J, with 9 bases between. The CDR3 length is 13 residues. The germline V gene has CDR1 SGHTA and CDR2 FQGNSA. CDR3: CASSPHNTDTQYF. DNA of the CDR3: TGTGCCAGCAGCCCCCATAATACAGATACGCAGTATTTT.

The genes are TRBV5-1 and TRBJ1-4; TRBD1 matches 8 bases. The CDR3 is made up of 14 amino acids. The V gene's germline CDR1 is SGHRS and CDR2 YFSETQ. V trimming: 2 bases; J trimming: 8 bases; junction bases outside the gene matches: 5. CDR3 DNA sequence: TGCGCCAGCAGCTTAGCAGGGGGCCGGGAAAAACTGTTTTTT. Its translation: CASSLAGGREKLFF. The full variable domain, in which reference TRBV5-1 and TRBJ1-4 provide the parts outside the CDR3, is KAGVTQTPRYLIKTRGQQVTLSCSPISGHRSVSWYQQTPGQGLQFLFEYFSETQRNKGNFPGRFSGRQFSNSRSEMNVSTLELGDSALYLCASSLAGGREKLFFGSGTQLSVL.

The chain employs TRBV30 and TRBJ1-4; unclear D gene. This CDR3 contains 14 residues. V was clipped by 2 bases and J by 4 bases, with 11 bases between them. CDR1 and CDR2 from the germline V gene are GTSNPN and SVGIG (reference sequence). CDR3 residues: CAWSPQNRNEKLFF. The CDR3 DNA is TGTGCCTGGAGTCCCCAAAACCGTAATGAAAAACTGTTTTTT.

This clonotype was seen at least ten times. The chain employs TRBV3-1 and TRBJ1-5, with D unclear. Trimming removed 0 bases from V and 4 bases from J, with 7 bases in between. From germline, CDR1 is LGHDT and CDR2 YNNKEL (reference sequence). This CDR3 is built from 14 residues. CDR3 sequence (DNA): TGTGCCAGCAGCCAAGATGCGGGAAATCAGCCCCAGCATTTT. Protein product: CASSQDAGNQPQHF.

This clonotype was counted many times. The chain employs TRBV4-1 and TRBJ2-3; D might be TRBD1 (6 bases). The CDR3 contains 17 residues. Germline values: CDR1 MGHRA, CDR2 YSYEKL. The V end was cut by 1 base, the J end by 4 bases, with 18 bases between. The chain's CDR3 is CASSQVWSGAVADTQYF. Here the CDR3 DNA reads TGCGCCAGCAGCCAAGTTTGGTCAGGGGCGGTGGCAGATACGCAGTATTTT.

The chain has TRBV19 and TRBJ2-7, with 12 bases matching TRBD2. This CDR3 contains 14 residues. V lost 5 bases, J lost 5 bases, and 4 bases stayed unmatched. Germline CDR1 LNHDA, CDR2 SQIVND (reference sequence). The CDR3 region has the DNA TGTGCCAGTAGTGGACTAGCGGGAAACAACGAGCAGTACTTC. As protein: CASSGLAGNNEQYF.

The gene calls are TRBV13 and TRBJ2-5; D remains unclear. Trimming removed 4 bases from V and 5 bases from J, with 23 bases in between. The CDR3 spans 17 residues. Germline loops: CDR1 PRHDT, CDR2 FYEKMQ (reference sequence). CDR3 DNA: TGTGCCAGCAGCTCCTGGGGTGGGGTCTCGGGCCTCGAGACCCAGTACTTC. Its protein is CASSSWGGVSGLETQYF.

As to this clonotype: This may be a read error, as it is one base from a much larger clone. The chain combines TRBV11-2 with TRBJ1-1; no reliable D call. Germline V gene data show CDR1 as SGHAT and CDR2 as FQNNGV. Trimming removed 6 bases at V and 0 bases at J, with 17 bases between. This CDR3 region has 16 residues. As DNA, the CDR3 is TGTGCCAGCAGACACGCATCCGGAACCATGAACACTGAAGCTTTCTTT. It is translated as CASRHASGTMNTEAFF.

This clonotype was detected many times. The CDR3 DNA reads as TGCAGTATAACAGGGCCTAGCACAGATACGCAGTATTTT. Translation gives CSITGPSTDTQYF. The chain links TRBV20-1 to TRBJ2-3, with D maybe TRBD1 (6 bases). The CDR3 length is 13 residues. Per germline, CDR1 DFQATT and CDR2 SNEGSKA (reference sequence). The V gene lost 8 bases and the J gene lost 0 bases, with 12 bases spanning the gap.

This chain links TRBV4-1 with TRBJ2-7; D is possibly TRBD1 (6 bases). This CDR3 comprises 18 residues. Trimming shortened V by 2 bases and J by 7 bases, and 27 bases separated the two germline ends. CDR1 MGHRA and CDR2 YSYEKL come from the germline V gene. CDR3 nucleotide sequence: TGCGCCAGCAGCCAAAACCTCCGTTCCCAGGGGATTTCTTGGGAGCAGTACTTC. This gives the protein CASSQNLRSQGISWEQYF.